This T cell receptor (beta chain) was found in a study of CD8+CD57+ T cells in acquired aplastic anemia. Study-level background: Sorted CD4+ and CD8+ cells yielded around 3.2 ug of DNA on average.

Findings of the study overall: Patients had twenty-nine CD8+ CDR3 sequences in common with controls (the shared set). Researchers reported that CD8+ Simpson's diversity was not significantly different in patients versus controls.

TCR beta VDJ combinations and CDR3 sequences were profiled from genomic DNA. TCRdb used MiXCR to reprocess the reads, holding one entry per CDR3 protein. Of 150,000 or so distinct CDR3 sequences listed, around half are singletons. There are a few counts of this clonotype. Its cognate antigen is unknown. Sequenced patients had shown CD8+CD57+ cell expansion by flow cytometry. The CDR3 loop spans 16 amino acids. Germline values: CDR1 KGHDR, CDR2 SFDVKD. V gave up 2 bases and J gave up 6 bases, with 13 bases separating them. Material for sequencing was sorted CD4+, CD8+, or CD8+CD57+ T cells (not recorded which) from PBMCs. This sequence originates from a human donor with aplastic anemia. The rearrangement joins TRBV24-1 to TRBJ1-6, with D possibly matching TRBD1 (5 bases). Written as DNA, the CDR3 is TGTGCCACCAGTGATTCCTGGCAGGGTAGTAATTCACCCCTCCACTTT. It codes for CATSDSWQGSNSPLHF.